This T cell receptor beta chain was captured in a study of T cells after yellow fever vaccination. Study context: Those fractions that held only low numbers of cells were prepared using the SMART-Seq v4 Ultra Low Input RNA kit.

MiXCR, run by TCRdb on the 5' RACE reads, gives a single entry per CDR3 protein. This repertoire shows 500,000 to 650,000 distinct CDR3 sequences, roughly 13% found once; its top ten account for about 14%. Study-wide points: Reappearance after the booster was observed for most primary-vaccination clones (about 96% CD4, less than 90% CD8). Shared CD4/CD8 clonotypes were a small share, likely from convergent recombination.

Comments on this clonotype: Its antigen is unknown.

CDR1 and CDR2 (germline): SGHRS, YFSETQ. Trimming removed 0 bases at V and 6 bases at J, with 11 bases between. The CDR3 runs to 14 residues. The sequence came from a man between 25 and 39 years old who received the YFV17D yellow fever vaccine. This material consisted of PBMCs, taken on the day of the yellow fever booster vaccination. The chain is built from TRBV5-1 and TRBJ2-3, with D tentatively TRBD1 or TRBD2 (5 bases each). The CDR3 nucleotides read TGCGCCAGCAGCTTGGATTTGGGGGTGGATACGCAGTATTTT. Residues: CASSLDLGVDTQYF.